This T cell receptor (beta chain) emerged from a study of T cells in Graves' hyperthyroidism and ophthalmopathy. Regions amplified from RNA transcripts were the TCR beta CDR3 regions. HTBI primers drove first-round RT-PCR of the TCR CDR3. Each CDR3 protein is one row after TCRdb ran MiXCR on the multiplex PCR reads. The table includes a few hundred thousand distinct CDR3 sequences, 14% detected once. The CDR3 is 14 amino acids. V gave up 5 bases and J gave up 7 bases; unmatched junction bases: 8. Germline CDR1 DFQATT, CDR2 SNEGSKA (reference sequence). This clonotype was seen repeatedly, ten times or more. The source of the PBMCs was roughly 10 ml of fresh peripheral blood.

The sequence came from a woman aged 40 to 50 with Graves' hyperthyroidism. The sample comprised blood. This chain joins TRBV20-1 and TRBJ2-1; 10 bases are a match to TRBD2. Here the CDR3 reads CSAPGLAGANEQFF. The CDR3 DNA sequence: TGCAGTGCTCCCGGGCTAGCGGGAGCAAATGAGCAGTTCTTC.